This passage covers 8 T cell receptor beta chains from one sample sequenced in a study of Ad26.COV2.S vaccination and SARS-CoV-2 variants. Treatment denoted: 19 received Ad26.COV2.S at low or high dose, single or two shots; five or six received placebo; per-sample allocation not given. Day 63 after the first injection of vaccine or placebo was the sampling time. The data were produced by immunoSEQ multiplex PCR, yet TCRdb's version contains in-frame clones alone and is incomplete. The sample lists 440,000 or so clones; about 92% were seen once. The source material was peripheral blood, sampled in a trial of Ad26.COV2.S vaccine versus placebo. All receptors derive from a person between 18 and 59 years old who received the Ad26.COV2.S COVID-19 vaccine or a placebo.

The chain is built from TRBV27 and TRBJ2-1, with D unresolved. V was clipped by 4 bases and J by 0 bases, with 13 bases between them. Per germline, CDR1 MNHEY and CDR2 SMNVEV (reference sequence). This CDR3 has 16 residues. As DNA, the CDR3 is TGTGCCAGCAGTTATGAGGCGGTGAGCTCCTACAATGAGCAGTTCTTC. Protein product: CASSYEAVSSYNEQFF.

The genes are TRBV18 and TRBJ1-1, with a weak D call TRBD1 (5 bases). The CDR3 has 14 residues. Germline values: CDR1 KGHSH, CDR2 LQKENI. V lost 3 bases, J lost 2 bases, and 10 bases lay in between. CDR3 protein: CASSPSGQNTEAFF. DNA of the CDR3: TGTGCCAGCTCACCGTCCGGACAAAACACTGAAGCTTTCTTT. The whole variable domain, filled in from reference TRBV18 and TRBJ1-1, reads NAGVMQNPRHLVRRRGQEARLRCSPMKGHSHVYWYRQLPEEGLKFMVYLQKENIIDESGMPKERFSAEFPKEGPSILRIQQVVRGDSAAYFCASSPSGQNTEAFFGQGTRLTVV.

The V gene is TRBV18, the J gene TRBJ1-1, with D unresolved. Germline CDR1 KGHSH, CDR2 LQKENI. The CDR3 is made up of 16 amino acids. V lost 2 bases and J 3 bases, leaving 16 bases between the germline ends. The CDR3 DNA sequence: TGTGCCAGCTCACCAAGACCGACCGGTCGCGACACTGAAGCTTTCTTT. Protein sequence: CASSPRPTGRDTEAFF.

V usage is TRBV7-2 and J usage is TRBJ1-1; tentative D call: TRBD1 (6 bases). The length of the CDR3 is 16 residues. V was cut by 6 bases and J by 0 bases, with 17 bases left in between. Germline V CDR1 and CDR2: SGHTA, FQGNSA. CDR3 sequence: CASRFTSQGMNTEAFF. CDR3 sequence (DNA): TGTGCCAGCAGATTTACTTCCCAGGGGATGAACACTGAAGCTTTCTTT.

The chain uses TRBV3-1 (or the pseudogene TRBV3-2) and TRBJ2-7; tentative D call: TRBD2 (6 bases). V lost 5 bases, J lost 2 bases, and 16 bases lay in between. This CDR3 region has 15 residues. CDR1 and CDR2 (germline): LGHDT, YNNKEL (reference sequence). The CDR3 DNA reads as TGTGCCAGCAGCTCAGGTTGGGACTTGCCCTACGAGCAGTACTTC. Translating gives CASSSGWDLPYEQYF.

The sample holds one count of this clone. V usage is TRBV11-2 and J usage is TRBJ2-5; TRBD1 matches at 11 bases. V was clipped by 6 bases and J by 5 bases; unmatched bases: 8. The germline gives CDR1 SGHAT, CDR2 FQNNGV. The CDR3 has 15 amino acids. The CDR3 DNA reads as TGTGCCAGCAGACGAGGACAGGGGGCTATGGAGACCCAGTACTTC. This gives the protein CASRRGQGAMETQYF.

V is TRBV28 and J is TRBJ1-1; D gene ambiguous. The CDR3 has 11 residues. Trimming pared 5 bases from V and 6 bases from J, leaving 7 bases between. Germline CDR1 reads MDHEN; CDR2 reads SYDVKM. In DNA form, the CDR3 reads TGTGCCAGCAGTACGACCCCTGAAGCTTTCTTT. Its translation: CASSTTPEAFF.

The rearrangement joins TRBV28 to TRBJ2-3, with D perhaps TRBD2 (6 bases). Germline V gene lookup returns CDR1 MDHEN and CDR2 SYDVKM. The V end lost 6 bases, the J end lost 1 base, and 11 bases lay between the germline ends. CDR3 length equals 14 residues. CDR3 protein: CASSPLARTDTQYF. CDR3 nucleotide sequence: TGTGCCAGCAGCCCTCTAGCGCGCACAGATACGCAGTATTTT.